One sample yielded the 3 T cell receptor beta chains listed below, sequenced in a study of T cell repertoires in cytomegalovirus infection (dated by TCRdb to the late 2010s). The sequencer listed for this sample is Illumina HiSeq 1500. Clones were called with MiXCR by TCRdb after fastp trimmed the public reads at Q25, and only in-frame beta chains were retained. Each record represents a unique CDR3 protein, reported with the most common genes and DNA among its rows. In all, the sample holds 600,000 to 800,000 distinct CDR3 sequences, and roughly 26% of those were seen once. The top ten clones comprise roughly 8% of the sample. Material for sequencing was CD8+ T cells from PBMCs. The receptors were gathered from a human donor in good health (CMV status not recorded). Some clones in this sample may be carry-over from other donors' samples.

This clonotype was counted many times. The V gene is TRBV7-8, the J gene TRBJ2-3; 8 positions match TRBD2. The V gene end was trimmed by 7 bases and the J gene end by 5 bases; junction bases not matched to a gene: 8. This CDR3 spans 14 amino acids. Germline V lookup: CDR1 SGHVS, CDR2 FQNEAQ. CDR3 in amino acids: CASITQRGKDTQYF. The CDR3 region has the DNA TGTGCCAGCATAACGCAGCGGGGGAAAGATACGCAGTATTTT. Full variable domain (remainder filled in from reference TRBV7-8 and TRBJ2-3): GAGVSQSPRYKVAKRGQDVALRCDPISGHVSLFWYQQALGQGPEFLTYFQNEAQLDKSGLPSDRFFAERPEGSVSTLKIQRTQQEDSAVYLCASITQRGKDTQYFGPGTRLTVL.

The rearrangement joins TRBV11-3 to TRBJ2-3; no firm D call. This CDR3 comprises 13 residues. CDR1 SGHNT and CDR2 YENEEA come from the germline V gene. Between the trimmed V and J ends, which lost 5 bases and 7 bases, there was a span of 13 bases. The CDR3 sequence is CASSPESSNTQYF. CDR3 nucleotides: TGTGCCAGCAGCCCAGAGTCAAGTAATACGCAGTATTTT.

The chain combines TRBV2 with TRBJ2-7; perhaps D is TRBD1 or TRBD2 (5 bases each). The germline V gene has CDR1 SNHLY and CDR2 FYNNEI. This CDR3 is 14 amino acids long. The V end was cut by 11 bases, the J end by 5 bases, with 22 bases between. CDR3 amino acids: CARGEGQSRNEQYF. The CDR3 DNA is TGTGCCCGCGGCGAGGGGCAGTCCAGGAACGAGCAGTACTTC. Complete variable domain (other parts from reference TRBV2 and TRBJ2-7): EPEVTQTPSHQVTQMGQEVILRCVPISNHLYFYWYRQILGQKVEFLVSFYNNEISEKSEIFDDQFSVERPDGSNFTLKIRSTKLEDSAMYFCARGEGQSRNEQYFGPGTRLTVT.